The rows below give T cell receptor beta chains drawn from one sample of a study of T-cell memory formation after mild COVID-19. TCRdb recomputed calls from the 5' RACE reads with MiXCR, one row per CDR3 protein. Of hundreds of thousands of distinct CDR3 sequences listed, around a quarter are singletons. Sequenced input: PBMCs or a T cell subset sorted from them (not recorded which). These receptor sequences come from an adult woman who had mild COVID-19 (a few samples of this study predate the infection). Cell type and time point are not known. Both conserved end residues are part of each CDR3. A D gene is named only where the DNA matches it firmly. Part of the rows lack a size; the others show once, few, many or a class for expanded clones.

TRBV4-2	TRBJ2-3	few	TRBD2	TGTGCCAGCAGCAAGAGCGGGGTGCGGGATACGCAGTATTTT	CASSKSGVRDTQYF
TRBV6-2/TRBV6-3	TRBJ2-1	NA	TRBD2	TGTGCCAGCAATGGACTAGCGGGAGGGCTATGGGATGAGCAGTTCTTC	CASNGLAGGLWDEQFF
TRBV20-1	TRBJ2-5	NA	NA	TGCAGTGCCGCTAAGGAAGAGACCCAGTACTTC	CSAAKEETQYF
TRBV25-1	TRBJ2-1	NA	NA	TGTGCCAGCAGCACTGCGGACCGACTCAATGAGCAGTTCTTC	CASSTADRLNEQFF
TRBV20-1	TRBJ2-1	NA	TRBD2	TGCAGTGATCGAGGGGGACTAGTTATCAATGAGCAGTTCTTC	CSDRGGLVINEQFF
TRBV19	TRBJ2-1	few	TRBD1	TGTGCCAGTAGCATGACAGGGGGCACGGGGAGTGAGCAGTTCTTC	CASSMTGGTGSEQFF
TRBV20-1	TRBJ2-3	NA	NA	TGCAGTGCTAGAGGATCAGGGCGGGGAGGACAAGATACGCAGTATTTT	CSARGSGRGGQDTQYF
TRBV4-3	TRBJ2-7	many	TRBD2	TGCGCCAGCAGCCGAGGACTAGCGGGAGGCTTGAGCTCCTACGAGCAGTACTTC	CASSRGLAGGLSSYEQYF
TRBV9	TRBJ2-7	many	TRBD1	TGTGCCAGCAGCGTGACAGGGAGCTCCTACGAGCAGTACTTC	CASSVTGSSYEQYF
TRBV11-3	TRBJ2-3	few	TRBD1	TGTGCCAGCAGCACGACAGGGGAGCAAATAGATACGCAGTATTTT	CASSTTGEQIDTQYF